The 21 T cell receptor beta chains below all came from one sample that was sequenced in a study of cytomegalovirus exposure and HLA in healthy donors. In the PCR, 60 Vbeta and 13 Jbeta primers were used. Clones were read by immunoSEQ multiplex PCR, and TCRdb kept only the in-frame ones, dropping some. The data contain about 150,000 clones, about a tenth of them singletons. The source material was PBMCs. The receptors were sampled from a male donor in good health and CMV-seronegative.

This clone appeared a few times. V is TRBV28 and J is TRBJ2-2; possibly TRBD1 for D (6 bases). The V end was cut by 6 bases, the J end by 0 bases, with 14 bases between. Germline loops: CDR1 MDHEN, CDR2 SYDVKM. The CDR3 consists of 16 residues. CDR3 in DNA: TGTGCCAGCAGCTTTCACAGGGAAACGAACACCGGGGAGCTGTTTTTT. This encodes CASSFHRETNTGELFF.

This clone was recorded once. The chain couples TRBV13 to TRBJ2-7; TRBD1 matches 11 bases. V lost 5 bases to trimming and J lost 5 bases; unmatched junction nucleotides: 8. Per germline, CDR1 PRHDT and CDR2 FYEKMQ (reference sequence). The CDR3 runs 15 residues. This CDR3 is CASSPTRDRGDEQYF. The CDR3 region has the DNA TGTGCCAGCAGCCCTACCCGGGACAGGGGGGACGAGCAGTACTTC.

This clone occurred a few times. V usage is TRBV6-5 and J usage is TRBJ2-7; weak D call: TRBD1 (5 bases). CDR1 and CDR2 (germline): MNHEY, SVGAGI. V shed 5 bases and J shed 4 bases, with 15 bases lying between them. The CDR3 extends over 14 amino acids. In DNA, the CDR3 is TGTGCCAGCAGTCCGGCGACAGAACTTTACGAGCAGTACTTC. Translated, it gives CASSPATELYEQYF.

This clone occurred a few times. The chain is built from TRBV7-2 and TRBJ2-4; 10 bases fit TRBD1. The germline CDR1 and CDR2 sequences are SGHTA and FQGNSA. V shed 5 bases, J shed 5 bases, and the junction held 6 bases outside the gene matches. The CDR3 covers 15 residues. CDR3 nucleotide sequence: TGTGCCAGCAGCGCCGGACAGGGGGTTCAAAACATTCAGTACTTC. Translating it yields CASSAGQGVQNIQYF.

This clone was found a few times. V and J are TRBV25-1 and TRBJ1-3, with a weak D call TRBD1 (5 bases). The CDR3 runs 15 residues. Germline CDR1 reads MGHDK; CDR2 reads SYGVNS. Trimming removed 8 bases from V and 0 bases from J, with 14 bases in between. The CDR3 DNA reads as TGTGCCAGCGGGGGGGGGTTCTCCTCTGGAAACACCATATATTTT. Protein product: CASGGGFSSGNTIYF.

The chain has TRBV29-1 and TRBJ2-7; tentative D call: TRBD1 (6 bases). The CDR3 length is 13 residues. CDR1 and CDR2 from the germline V gene are SQVTM and ANQGSEA. V lost 6 bases, J lost 3 bases, and 15 bases lay in between. DNA for the CDR3: TGCAGCGTGGCTACAGGGAACGACTACGAGCAGTACTTC. It yields the protein CSVATGNDYEQYF.

The V gene is TRBV5-6, the J gene TRBJ1-2, with D perhaps matching TRBD1 (5 bases). The germline CDR1 and CDR2 sequences are SGHDT and YYEEEE. The CDR3 runs 13 residues. V gave up 4 bases and J gave up 3 bases, with 10 bases separating them. The CDR3 is CASSLGHHYGYTF. CDR3 bases: TGTGCCAGCAGCCTCGGACACCACTATGGCTACACCTTC.

This clone was seen a handful of times. The chain recombines TRBV5-4 with TRBJ2-5; 7 bases line up with TRBD1. V gave up 6 bases and J gave up 4 bases; unmatched junction bases: 15. The CDR3 length is 16 residues. The germline gives CDR1 SGHNT, CDR2 YYREEE (reference sequence). As DNA, the CDR3 is TGTGCCAGCACCCTTCCTTCAGGGGGAGATCTAGAGACCCAGTACTTC. Translating gives CASTLPSGGDLETQYF.

With regard to this clone: The final CDR3 position lacks the conserved phenylalanine or tryptophan, pointing to a likely read error. The rearrangement joins TRBV5-6 to TRBJ1-2; the D gene is possibly TRBD1 (5 bases). Germline assignment: CDR1 SGHDT and CDR2 YYEEEE. V shed 0 bases and J shed 0 bases, with 9 bases lying between them. This CDR3 spans 15 amino acids. CDR3 sequence: CASSLGRDSNYGYTL. DNA for the CDR3: TGTGCCAGCAGCTTGGGACGGGACTCTAACTATGGCTACACCCTC.

In its sample, this clone was seen a few times. The chain links TRBV6-1 to TRBJ2-7, with TRBD1 matching over 9 bases. The V gene's germline CDR1 is MNHNS and CDR2 SASEGT. This CDR3 is built from 15 residues. The J segment lost 3 bases and the V segment lost 7 bases, leaving 10 bases of the junction unmatched. The CDR3 DNA sequence: TGTGCCAGCACTCCCGTCAGGGGACAGGGCTACGAGCAGTACTTC. As protein: CASTPVRGQGYEQYF.

This clone has more than one count but fewer than ten. The chain has TRBV18 and TRBJ1-1; no clear D gene. The CDR3 spans 11 residues. Germline assignment: CDR1 KGHSH and CDR2 LQKENI. The V end was cut by 3 bases, the J end by 11 bases, with 10 bases between. The CDR3 is CASSPGSRAFF. CDR3 in DNA: TGTGCCAGCTCACCGGGGAGCAGGGCTTTCTTT.

The rearrangement joins TRBV5-1 to TRBJ2-2, with unresolved D. V was clipped by 1 base and J by 6 bases, with 10 bases between them. CDR1 SGHRS and CDR2 YFSETQ come from the germline V gene. CDR3 length: 14 amino acids. The chain's CDR3 is CASSLIPSSGELFF. In DNA form, the CDR3 reads TGCGCCAGCAGCTTGATTCCGAGCTCCGGGGAGCTGTTTTTT.

For this clone: The sample contains more than one DNA sequence encoding this CDR3. The chain carries TRBV5-1 and TRBJ2-7; D may be TRBD1 (5 bases). The CDR3 length is 12 residues. Trimming took 5 bases from V and 3 from J, leaving 9 bases between them. Germline CDR1 reads SGHRS; CDR2 reads YFSETQ. The CDR3 here is CASRTDNYEQYF. The CDR3 nucleotides are TGCGCCAGCAGGACAGACAACTACGAGCAGTACTTC.

There are a few counts of this clone. J is TRBJ2-5 and V is TRBV28, with 8 nucleotides matching TRBD2. The CDR3 runs to 14 residues. V was clipped by 5 bases and J by 1 base; unmatched bases: 3. The germline V gene encodes CDR1 MDHEN and CDR2 SYDVKM. The CDR3 DNA reads TGTGCCAGCAGTCGGGGGGGTAGCCAAGAGACCCAGTACTTC. Its protein product is CASSRGGSQETQYF.

The chain couples TRBV10-2 to TRBJ2-7; 7 bases fit TRBD2. Germline CDR1 and CDR2: WSHSY and SAAADI. V was clipped by 3 bases and J by 1 base; unmatched bases: 6. The CDR3 is 15 amino acids. The CDR3: CASSEQLARSYEQYF. CDR3 sequence (DNA): TGCGCCAGCAGTGAACAACTAGCGCGTTCCTACGAGCAGTACTTC.

For the CDR3, the DNA is TGTGCCAGCAGCCTTAGTCCAGGTCCGACTGAAGCTTTCTTT. This encodes CASSLSPGPTEAFF. This chain links TRBV6-5 with TRBJ1-1; no firm D call. The CDR3 extends over 14 amino acids. In germline, CDR1 is MNHEY, CDR2 SVGAGI. The V gene lost 6 bases and the J gene lost 5 bases, with 16 bases spanning the gap.

This chain uses TRBV6-1 with TRBJ2-1; the match to TRBD1 covers 7 bases. After removal of 8 bases from V and 3 bases from J, the junction contained 7 bases not matched to a gene. The CDR3 is made up of 14 amino acids. Germline CDR1 is MNHNS and CDR2 is SASEGT. DNA for the CDR3: TGTGCCAGCGCCGTGACAGGGTTCTACAATGAGCAGTTCTTC. Protein: CASAVTGFYNEQFF.

The chain has TRBV9 and TRBJ1-4; 9 nucleotides line up with TRBD1. Unmatched junction bases numbered 6, after V lost 4 bases and J lost 5 bases. There are 15 residues in the CDR3. Germline CDR1 and CDR2: SGDLS and YYNGEE. The CDR3 nucleotides are TGTGCCAGCAGCCCGCCCGGGACAGGGAATGAAAAACTGTTTTTT. It encodes CASSPPGTGNEKLFF.

This chain uses TRBV7-3 with TRBJ2-3; TRBD2 agrees at 9 bases. The V gene end was trimmed by 4 bases and the J gene end by 2 bases; junction bases not matched to a gene: 7. Germline CDR1 SGHTA, CDR2 FQGTGA. The CDR3 is 16 amino acids. CDR3 bases: TGTGCCAGCAGCTCCAAATGGACTAGCGACACAGATACGCAGTATTTT. Its protein product is CASSSKWTSDTDTQYF.

The CDR3, as DNA: TGTGCCAGCAGTTCAGGGGAAATCTACGAGCAGTACTTC. Translated, it gives CASSSGEIYEQYF. The gene calls are TRBV27 and TRBJ2-7; a possible D gene is TRBD1 (6 bases). Trimming stripped 4 bases from V and 3 bases from J, with 10 bases between. The germline CDR1 and CDR2 sequences are MNHEY and SMNVEV (reference sequence). This CDR3 has 13 residues.

In its sample, this clone was seen a few times. CDR3 region: CASSPPAYTEAFF. CDR3 DNA sequence: TGTGCCAGCAGCCCCCCTGCGTACACTGAAGCTTTCTTT. The chain is built from TRBV7-9 and TRBJ1-1; unclear D gene. V dropped 5 bases and J dropped 3 bases, with 10 bases sitting between them. The CDR3 is 13 amino acids. Per germline, CDR1 SEHNR and CDR2 FQNEAQ (reference sequence).